Listed here are 32 T cell receptor beta chains from one sample, sequenced in a study of HIV-infected patients and healthy controls. cDNA was made from approximately 0.55 ug RNA using alpha and beta constant primers. Separate chain-specific third strand synthesis with multiplexing indices produced the alpha and beta libraries. Each CDR3 protein is one row after TCRdb ran MiXCR on the 5' RACE reads. Of 2,000 to 2,500 distinct CDR3 sequences listed, about 15% were seen once; the top ten hold 15% to 20%. Roughly three months, about 14 weeks, into antiretroviral therapy, follow-up blood was collected. Whole blood was used without fractionation, so all unsorted peripheral T cells were included. The starting material was blood, obtained during antiretroviral therapy. These receptors came from an adult with HIV infection.

This clonotype is labeled medium-sized (0.01 to 0.1%). The chain couples TRBV19 to TRBJ1-2; no clear D. The CDR3 is 13 amino acids. Germline CDR1 reads LNHDA; CDR2 reads SQIVND (reference sequence). The V gene lost 6 bases and the J gene lost 1 base, with 9 bases spanning the gap. CDR3 sequence reads: CASRTGGNYGYTF. In nucleotides, the CDR3 is TGTGCCAGTAGGACGGGTGGTAACTATGGCTACACCTTC. Filled out from reference TRBV19 and TRBJ1-2, the complete variable domain reads DGGITQSPKYLFRKEGQNVTLSCEQNLNHDAMYWYRQDPGQGLRLIYYSQIVNDFQKGDIAEGYSVSREKKESFPLTVTSAQKNPTAFYLCASRTGGNYGYTFGSGTRLTVV.

Relative to its sample, this clonotype is medium-sized. The chain links TRBV30 to TRBJ2-3, with 7 positions matching TRBD2. V shed 0 bases and J 2 bases; nucleotides not matched to a gene: 5. CDR3 length: 15 residues. Germline values: CDR1 GTSNPN, CDR2 SVGIG (reference sequence). The CDR3 nucleotides read TGTGCCTGGAGTGTGCCAGCGGGGAACACAGATACGCAGTATTTT. Translating gives CAWSVPAGNTDTQYF.

Sample share makes this clonotype medium-sized (0.01 to 0.1%). The rearrangement joins TRBV11-2 to TRBJ2-5, with D unclear. V dropped 4 bases and J dropped 3 bases, with 9 bases sitting between them. From germline, CDR1 is SGHAT and CDR2 FQNNGV. This CDR3 is built from 13 residues. CDR3 bases: TGTGCCAGCAGCTCTTACTCGAAAGAGACCCAGTACTTC. This sequence encodes CASSSYSKETQYF.

The CDR3 sequence is CASSQVSDGNEQFF. The CDR3 DNA reads as TGTGCCAGCAGCCAAGTTTCGGATGGAAATGAGCAGTTCTTC. The chain recombines TRBV3-1 with TRBJ2-1; no firm D call. V lost 1 base and J 7 bases, leaving 11 bases between the germline ends. Per the germline V gene, CDR1 is LGHDT and CDR2 is YNNKEL (reference sequence). This CDR3 has 14 residues.

Sample share makes this clonotype large. The J gene is TRBJ2-1, the V gene TRBV14; unclear D gene. The CDR3 extends over 14 amino acids. CDR1 is SGHDN and CDR2 is FVKESK in the germline V gene. V lost 3 bases and J 4 bases, leaving 10 bases between the germline ends. The CDR3 DNA follows: TGTGCCAGCAGCCAGTCTAGTCGGTACAATGAGCAGTTCTTC. It is translated as CASSQSSRYNEQFF.

This clonotype is categorized as medium-sized. V gene TRBV27 combines with J gene TRBJ2-1; 8 bases match TRBD2. Germline CDR1 is MNHEY and CDR2 is SMNVEV (reference sequence). The V gene end was trimmed by 9 bases and the J gene end by 3 bases; junction bases not matched to a gene: 4. The length of the CDR3 is 13 residues. The CDR3 spells CASIGTSYNEQFF. In DNA, the CDR3 is TGTGCCAGTATTGGGACTAGCTACAATGAGCAGTTCTTC.

This clonotype counts as medium-sized (0.01 to 0.1%). The V gene is TRBV6-5, the J gene TRBJ2-3; 8 bases agree with TRBD2. V shed 6 bases, J shed 2 bases, and the junction held 10 bases outside the gene matches. The germline V gene has CDR1 MNHEY and CDR2 SVGAGI. This CDR3 has 16 amino acids. CDR3 sequence (DNA): TGTGCCAGCAGATCCCGTATTAGCGGGGTCACAGATACGCAGTATTTT. Translating it yields CASRSRISGVTDTQYF.

This clonotype is medium-sized within its sample. CDR3 sequence reads: CSASAEGQGRADTQYF. For the CDR3, the DNA is TGCAGTGCTAGCGCAGAGGGACAGGGCCGGGCAGATACGCAGTATTTT. The V gene is TRBV20-1, the J gene TRBJ2-3; 9 positions match TRBD1. Germline lookup yields CDR1 DFQATT and CDR2 SNEGSKA (reference sequence). The CDR3 extends over 16 amino acids. Trimming took 3 bases from V and 4 from J; bases not matched to a gene: 11.

This chain joins TRBV6-5 and TRBJ2-3; D might be TRBD2 (5 bases). Germline CDR1 MNHEY, CDR2 SVGAGI. The CDR3 is made up of 13 amino acids. Trimming removed 4 bases at V and 2 bases at J, with 7 bases between. The CDR3 sequence is CASSLTNTDTQYF. In nucleotides, the CDR3 is TGTGCCAGCAGTTTGACTAACACAGATACGCAGTATTTT.

By share of the sample, this clonotype is medium-sized. This sequence joins TRBV28 and TRBJ1-1; D unresolved. Trimming left V 7 bases short and J 1 base short, with 7 bases between. The CDR3 loop spans 12 amino acids. From germline, CDR1 is MDHEN and CDR2 SYDVKM. The CDR3 DNA follows: TGTGCCAGCACCACACCGAACACTGAAGCTTTCTTT. It yields the protein CASTTPNTEAFF.

In this sample, this clonotype is medium-sized. V and J are TRBV29-1 and TRBJ1-2; the match to TRBD1 covers 7 bases. Germline V CDR1 and CDR2: SQVTM, ANQGSEA. V lost 6 bases, J lost 7 bases, and 8 bases stayed unmatched. CDR3 length: 12 residues. CDR3 amino acids: CSVTGNRGGYTF. In DNA form, the CDR3 reads TGCAGCGTGACAGGGAATCGTGGTGGCTACACCTTC.

In its sample, this clonotype ranks as medium-sized (0.01 to 0.1%). The rearrangement links TRBV9 to TRBJ1-1; possibly TRBD1 for D (6 bases). The germline V gene encodes CDR1 SGDLS and CDR2 YYNGEE. Trimming removed 4 bases from V and 1 base from J, with 14 bases in between. The CDR3 runs 15 residues. This CDR3 reads CASSPTGTRNTEAFF. CDR3 DNA: TGTGCCAGCAGCCCCACCGGGACACGGAACACTGAAGCTTTCTTT. The full variable domain, its missing parts supplied by reference TRBV9 and TRBJ1-1, is DSGVTQTPKHLITATGQRVTLRCSPRSGDLSVYWYQQSLDQGLQFLIQYYNGEERAKGNILERFSAQQFPDLHSELNLSSLELGDSALYFCASSPTGTRNTEAFFGQGTRLTVV.

This clonotype has just one count. This may be a read error, as it is one base from a much larger clone. The chain employs TRBV7-8 and TRBJ2-7; tentative D call: TRBD2 (5 bases). Germline-derived CDR1 and CDR2 are SGHVS and FQNEAQ. The CDR3 is made up of 13 amino acids. The CDR3 region is CATSLGSLHEQYF. In DNA, the CDR3 is TGTGCCACCAGCCTAGGGAGTCTCCACGAGCAGTACTTC.

By sample share, this clonotype is medium-sized (0.01 to 0.1%). The chain uses TRBV29-1 and TRBJ2-1; D is undetermined. The CDR3 has 11 amino acids. V was clipped by 3 bases and J by 4 bases, with 4 bases between them. In germline, CDR1 is SQVTM, CDR2 ANQGSEA. CDR3 sequence reads: CSVEVYNEQFF. The CDR3 DNA reads as TGCAGCGTTGAGGTGTACAATGAGCAGTTCTTC.

This clonotype rates as large. The V gene is TRBV4-3, the J gene TRBJ1-1, with D tentatively TRBD1 (5 bases). V was shortened by 0 bases and J by 8 bases, with 13 bases between the two germline ends. Per germline, CDR1 LGHNA and CDR2 YSLEER. The CDR3 loop spans 14 amino acids. The CDR3 DNA follows: TGCGCCAGCAGCCAAGATGCTCTGGGGGGGGAAGCTTTCTTT. Its protein product is CASSQDALGGEAFF.

By sample share, this clonotype is medium-sized. V is TRBV6-5 and J is TRBJ1-2; D gene uncertain. Per the germline V gene, CDR1 is MNHEY and CDR2 is SVGAGI. This CDR3 comprises 15 residues. V lost 6 bases and J 4 bases, leaving 18 bases between the germline ends. CDR3 region: CASSRGLPPGYGYTF. CDR3 nucleotides: TGTGCCAGCAGCCGCGGACTCCCGCCAGGCTATGGCTACACCTTC.

In its sample, this clonotype ranks as medium-sized. The V and J genes are TRBV9 and TRBJ2-5, with a weak D call TRBD1 (6 bases). The V gene's germline CDR1 is SGDLS and CDR2 YYNGEE. The CDR3 is 16 amino acids. V lost 0 bases and J lost 2, with 14 bases in between. For the CDR3, the DNA is TGTGCCAGCAGCGTAGGATCCGGACAGACTCAAGAGACCCAGTACTTC. As protein: CASSVGSGQTQETQYF.

This clonotype counts as medium-sized. V usage is TRBV7-2 and J usage is TRBJ2-5; D remains unclear. Germline V gene data show CDR1 as SGHTA and CDR2 as FQGNSA. The CDR3 runs 14 residues. Trimming stripped 1 base from V and 1 base from J, with 7 bases between. CDR3 bases: TGTGCCAGCAGCTTAGGACCGGGCCAAGAGACCCAGTACTTC. It translates to CASSLGPGQETQYF.

In its sample, this clonotype ranks as medium-sized. V gene TRBV14 combines with J gene TRBJ2-7; maybe TRBD2 (5 bases). The CDR3 runs 16 residues. Germline lookup yields CDR1 SGHDN and CDR2 FVKESK. The V and J ends lost 3 bases and 0 bases respectively, with 15 bases between them. This chain's CDR3 is CASSQDFIGNSYEQYF. In DNA form, the CDR3 reads TGTGCCAGCAGCCAGGACTTCATCGGGAACTCCTACGAGCAGTACTTC. Supplemented by reference TRBV14 and TRBJ2-7, the full variable domain reads EAGVTQFPSHSVIEKGQTVTLRCDPISGHDNLYWYRRVMGKEIKFLLHFVKESKQDESGMPNNRFLAERTGGTYSTLKVQPAELEDSGVYFCASSQDFIGNSYEQYFGPGTRLTVT.

By proportion, this clonotype is medium-sized. This chain connects TRBV6-1 to TRBJ1-6, with 9 bases fitting TRBD1. Germline CDR1 and CDR2: MNHNS and SASEGT. The CDR3 totals 15 residues. With 5 bases clipped from V and 7 bases from J, the junction kept 6 bases outside the gene matches. CDR3 sequence (DNA): TGTGCCAGCAGTATGTGGACAGGGGAAAATTCACCCCTCCACTTT. Encoded protein: CASSMWTGENSPLHF.

Remarks on this clonotype: A single base separates this from a much larger clone, so it may be a read error. The V call is TRBV6-5, the J call TRBJ1-1; possibly TRBD1 for D (6 bases). The CDR3 has 11 amino acids. The V end lost 11 bases, the J end lost 9 bases, and 16 bases lay between the germline ends. The V gene's germline CDR1 is MNHEY and CDR2 SVGAGI. The CDR3: CASTVQGKAFF. In DNA, the CDR3 is TGTGCCTCTACGGTACAGGGAAAAGCTTTCTTT.

Within the sample, this clonotype is medium-sized. The chain combines TRBV28 with TRBJ2-5; 10 bases line up with TRBD2. V shed 6 bases and J 3 bases; nucleotides not matched to a gene: 13. CDR1 and CDR2 (germline): MDHEN, SYDVKM. The CDR3 spans 17 residues. CDR3 nucleotide sequence: TGTGCCAGCAGCCCCTCTCCCTTAGCGGGAGGCGAAGAGACCCAGTACTTC. Amino acids: CASSPSPLAGGEETQYF. Full variable domain (outside the CDR3, taken from reference TRBV28 and TRBJ2-5): DVKVTQSSRYLVKRTGEKVFLECVQDMDHENMFWYRQDPGLGLRLIYFSYDVKMKEKGDIPEGYSVSREKKERFSLILESASTNQTSMYLCASSPSPLAGGEETQYFGPGTRLLVL.

By proportion, this clonotype is medium-sized. The rearrangement uses TRBV24-1 and TRBJ2-2; 7 bases map to TRBD2. The CDR3 loop spans 17 amino acids. Losses at the gene ends were 7 bases for V and 3 bases for J; bases not matched to a gene: 13. The V gene's germline CDR1 is KGHDR and CDR2 SFDVKD. CDR3 in DNA: TGTGCCACCAGCGAAGGGGAGGGGACGGGGCACACCGGGGAGCTGTTTTTT. Residues: CATSEGEGTGHTGELFF.

This clonotype is medium-sized (0.01 to 0.1%) by share. The chain is built from TRBV20-1 and TRBJ2-5, with 7 bases aligning to TRBD2. CDR1 is DFQATT and CDR2 is SNEGSKA in the germline V gene (reference sequence). The ends lost 3 bases at V and 4 bases at J; junction bases unmatched: 2. This CDR3 has 12 amino acids. The CDR3 nucleotides read TGCAGTGCTAGGGGGAGGGGAGAGACCCAGTACTTC. It translates to CSARGRGETQYF.

This clonotype is medium-sized in the sample. The chain recombines TRBV7-2 with TRBJ2-1; TRBD1 is a possible D gene (5 bases). The V and J ends lost 5 bases and 4 bases respectively, with 12 bases between them. This CDR3 is built from 14 residues. CDR1 and CDR2 (germline): SGHTA, FQGNSA. The CDR3 DNA follows: TGTGCCAGCAGCCCCCAGACAGCATACAATGAGCAGTTCTTC. Protein sequence: CASSPQTAYNEQFF.

This clonotype is medium-sized in the sample. The chain's CDR3 is CASSSNRGSNTEAFF. The CDR3 nucleotides are TGTGCCAGCAGCTCGAATAGAGGTTCGAACACTGAAGCTTTCTTT. The chain carries TRBV5-4 and TRBJ1-1; D is unclear. Germline V gives CDR1 SGHNT, CDR2 YYREEE (reference sequence). V shed 3 bases and J shed 1 base, with 13 bases lying between them. The length of the CDR3 is 15 residues.

This clonotype rates as medium-sized. The chain has TRBV25-1 and TRBJ1-4; a possible D gene is TRBD1 (6 bases). Per germline, CDR1 MGHDK and CDR2 SYGVNS. V gave up 3 bases and J gave up 4 bases, with 12 bases separating them. The CDR3 covers 15 residues. CDR3 loop: CASSDHRAVNEKLFF. CDR3 DNA: TGTGCCAGCAGTGATCACAGGGCTGTTAATGAAAAACTGTTTTTT.

This clonotype is termed medium-sized (0.01 to 0.1%). This sequence joins TRBV29-1 and TRBJ1-4; D uncertain. Trimming took 8 bases from V and 5 from J, leaving 15 bases between them. The V gene's germline CDR1 is SQVTM and CDR2 ANQGSEA. The CDR3 has 13 residues. This CDR3 reads CSSTRADNEKLFF. CDR3 in DNA: TGCAGCAGCACCCGGGCGGACAATGAAAAACTGTTTTTT.

This clonotype has a count of ten or more. The chain links TRBV5-1 to TRBJ2-7; D remains unclear. The CDR3 contains 13 residues. V was trimmed by 1 base and J by 7 bases, leaving 12 bases between them. The germline CDR1 and CDR2 sequences are SGHRS and YFSETQ. CDR3 amino acids: CASSLPGRREQYF. The CDR3 DNA sequence: TGCGCCAGCAGCTTGCCCGGGCGGCGGGAGCAGTACTTC.

By its share, this clonotype is medium-sized. The chain joins TRBV9 to TRBJ2-1; possibly TRBD2 for D (6 bases). The CDR3 is made up of 16 amino acids. Germline values: CDR1 SGDLS, CDR2 YYNGEE. Trimming left V 3 bases short and J 4 bases short, with 17 bases between. The CDR3 loop is CASSAPGTYLYNEQFF. Written as DNA, the CDR3 is TGTGCCAGCAGCGCTCCCGGGACTTACCTTTACAATGAGCAGTTCTTC.

The table lists this clonotype with a few counts. The chain carries TRBV6-2 or TRBV6-3 and TRBJ1-5; the D gene is possibly TRBD1 (5 bases). The CDR3 is 14 residues long. The germline V and J ends were trimmed by 4 bases and 6 bases, with 13 bases remaining between them. Germline V gene data show CDR1 as MNHEY and CDR2 as SVGEGT. CDR3: CASSSNRWGQPQHF. In nucleotides, the CDR3 is TGTGCCAGCAGTTCCAACAGGTGGGGTCAGCCCCAGCATTTT.

By sample fraction, this clonotype is medium-sized. The chain links TRBV24-1 to TRBJ2-5, with 9 bases matching TRBD2. J was trimmed by 4 bases and V by 3 bases; bases with no gene match: 8. Per germline, CDR1 KGHDR and CDR2 SFDVKD. This CDR3 has 16 residues. The CDR3 coding sequence is TGTGCCACCAGTGATCCGACTAGCGGCTCGTCAGAGACCCAGTACTTC. Translation: CATSDPTSGSSETQYF.